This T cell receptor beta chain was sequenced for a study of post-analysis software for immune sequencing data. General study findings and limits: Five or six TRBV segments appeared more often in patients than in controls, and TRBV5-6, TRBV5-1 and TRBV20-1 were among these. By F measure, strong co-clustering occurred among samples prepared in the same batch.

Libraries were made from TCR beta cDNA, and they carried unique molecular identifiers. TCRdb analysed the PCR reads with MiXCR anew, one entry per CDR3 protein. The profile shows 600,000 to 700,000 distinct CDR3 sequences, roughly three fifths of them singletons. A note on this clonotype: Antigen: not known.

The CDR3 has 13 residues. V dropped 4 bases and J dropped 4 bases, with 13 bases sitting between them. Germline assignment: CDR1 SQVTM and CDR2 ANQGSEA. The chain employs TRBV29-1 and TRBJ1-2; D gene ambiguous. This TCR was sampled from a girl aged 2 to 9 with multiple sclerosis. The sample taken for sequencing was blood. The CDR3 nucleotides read TGCAGCGTTGCTCTGACGGCCGCCTATGGCTACACCTTC. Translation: CSVALTAAYGYTF.